Below are 28 T cell receptor beta chains sequenced from a single sample in a study of shared clonotypes between healthy human individuals (dated by TCRdb to 2020 to 2021). Library preparation employed the immunoSEQ multiplex PCR assay. Here the immuneACCESS table is served through TCRdb, limited to in-frame sequences with V and J called. Missing clones are a known gap in these copies; in checked studies unresolved V genes cover under half, and the rest lacks a known reason. The sample table records roughly 1,600,000 clones; around 98.5% of these occur just once. Together, the top ten hold 0.3% to 0.45% of the sample. The sample comprised naive CD4+ T cells sorted from blood. This sample's cell subset or site label indicates: CD45RA+ positively selected. The receptors were gathered from a young man in good health.

The chain employs TRBV7-3 and TRBJ2-1; TRBD2 matches at 14 bases. The germline CDR1 and CDR2 sequences are SGHTA and FQGTGA. After removal of 2 bases from V and 0 bases from J, the junction contained 3 bases not matched to a gene. This CDR3 contains 18 residues. Written as DNA, the CDR3 is TGTGCCAGCAGCTTAGGGACTAGCGGGAGAAGCTCCTACAATGAGCAGTTCTTC. This sequence encodes CASSLGTSGRSSYNEQFF.

V usage is TRBV10-3 and J usage is TRBJ2-2, with a tentative D call TRBD2 (5 bases). V lost 5 bases and J 5 bases, leaving 6 bases between the germline ends. Germline assignment: CDR1 ENHRY and CDR2 SYGVKD. This CDR3 has 12 amino acids. The CDR3 region has the DNA TGTGCCATCAGTTCGGGGACCGGGGAGCTGTTTTTT. Translation: CAISSGTGELFF.

The chain recombines TRBV5-1 with TRBJ2-1, with 8 positions matching TRBD2. Unmatched junction bases numbered 26, after V lost 5 bases and J lost 7 bases. CDR1 is SGHRS and CDR2 is YFSETQ in the germline V gene. The CDR3 has 20 amino acids. The CDR3 loop is CASRVITGGPGGSQGNEQFF. In DNA, the CDR3 is TGCGCCAGCAGGGTCATAACGGGAGGGCCAGGAGGGTCACAGGGAAATGAGCAGTTCTTC.

The CDR3 DNA sequence: TGTGCCAGCTCACCACTACGAGGGGCTGGGGCCAACGTCCTGACTTTC. It translates to CASSPLRGAGANVLTF. The chain carries TRBV18 and TRBJ2-6; the D call may be TRBD1 or TRBD2 (5 bases each). CDR1 KGHSH and CDR2 LQKENI come from the germline V gene. V lost 1 base and J 2 bases, leaving 9 bases between the germline ends. This CDR3 region has 16 residues.

The V and J genes are TRBV15 and TRBJ2-7; TRBD1 matches at 7 bases. The CDR3 runs to 14 residues. Germline V gives CDR1 LNHNV, CDR2 YYDKDF (reference sequence). V shed 4 bases, J shed 0 bases, and the junction held 3 bases outside the gene matches. CDR3 loop: CATSIWTGSYEQYF. The CDR3 DNA sequence: TGTGCCACCAGCATATGGACAGGCTCCTACGAGCAGTACTTC.

This sequence joins TRBV5-1 and TRBJ2-3, with unresolved D. V was cut by 4 bases and J by 5 bases, with 8 bases left in between. Germline V gives CDR1 SGHRS, CDR2 YFSETQ. The CDR3 covers 12 residues. CDR3 coding DNA: TGCGCCAGCAGCAATGTTGGAGATACGCAGTATTTT. This sequence encodes CASSNVGDTQYF.

V usage is TRBV6-5 and J usage is TRBJ2-7; 9 nucleotides match TRBD1. The germline gives CDR1 MNHEY, CDR2 SVGAGI. V dropped 5 bases and J dropped 3; count of bases not matched to a gene: 2. This CDR3 contains 13 residues. This CDR3 is CASSQDRGYEQYF. The CDR3, as DNA: TGTGCCAGCAGTCAGGACAGGGGCTACGAGCAGTACTTC.

The chain has TRBV27 and TRBJ2-7; 10 nucleotides agree with TRBD2. The V and J ends lost 5 bases and 0 bases, in that order; junction bases with no gene match: 16. This CDR3 is 19 amino acids long. Germline V gives CDR1 MNHEY, CDR2 SMNVEV (reference sequence). The CDR3 region is CASSPLTRLAGASSYEQYF. Written as DNA, the CDR3 is TGTGCCAGCAGTCCCCTCACTAGGCTAGCGGGGGCGAGCTCCTACGAGCAGTACTTC.

The chain has TRBV18 and TRBJ2-6, with no clear D. V lost 11 bases to trimming and J lost 4 bases, with 12 bases between them. Germline V lookup: CDR1 KGHSH, CDR2 LQKENI. This CDR3 spans 13 amino acids. The CDR3 nucleotides are TGTGCCGCTTCCAGGCTCGGGGCCAACGTCCTGACTTTC. Translating gives CAASRLGANVLTF.

The chain joins TRBV5-1 to TRBJ2-3; the D gene is possibly TRBD2 (7 bases). The CDR3 has 14 amino acids. The V end was cut by 4 bases, the J end by 7 bases, with 16 bases between. The germline gives CDR1 SGHRS, CDR2 YFSETQ. The CDR3 loop reads CASSRLGGLNTQYF. The CDR3 coding sequence is TGCGCCAGCAGCCGTCTGGGGGGGCTGAATACGCAGTATTTT. Drawing the rest from reference TRBV5-1 and TRBJ2-3, the complete variable domain is KAGVTQTPRYLIKTRGQQVTLSCSPISGHRSVSWYQQTPGQGLQFLFEYFSETQRNKGNFPGRFSGRQFSNSRSEMNVSTLELGDSALYLCASSRLGGLNTQYFGPGTRLTVL.

The chain uses TRBV5-1 and TRBJ1-3; D is unresolved. The germline gives CDR1 SGHRS, CDR2 YFSETQ. V gave up 1 base and J gave up 0 bases, with 14 bases separating them. There are 17 residues in the CDR3. The CDR3 region has the DNA TGCGCCAGCAGCTTGTTCTCCAGCGGGAACTCTGGAAACACCATATATTTT. It specifies CASSLFSSGNSGNTIYF. Filled out from reference TRBV5-1 and TRBJ1-3, the complete variable domain reads KAGVTQTPRYLIKTRGQQVTLSCSPISGHRSVSWYQQTPGQGLQFLFEYFSETQRNKGNFPGRFSGRQFSNSRSEMNVSTLELGDSALYLCASSLFSSGNSGNTIYFGEGSWLTVV.

In its sample, this clone was seen once. The genes are TRBV4-3 and TRBJ2-7; unclear D gene. The CDR3 has 15 residues. V shed 0 bases and J shed 7 bases, with 16 bases lying between them. Germline CDR1 reads LGHNA; CDR2 reads YSLEER. In DNA, the CDR3 is TGCGCCAGCAGCCAAGATCGTGCAGAACCTCGGGAGCAGTACTTC. Protein: CASSQDRAEPREQYF.

The V gene is TRBV5-1, the J gene TRBJ2-1; 13 nucleotides align to TRBD2. V lost 3 bases to trimming and J lost 9 bases; unmatched junction nucleotides: 9. The germline V gene has CDR1 SGHRS and CDR2 YFSETQ. This CDR3 is 16 amino acids long. The CDR3: CASSSSRTSGSGEQFF. CDR3 DNA sequence: TGCGCCAGCAGCTCGTCACGGACTAGCGGGAGCGGTGAGCAGTTCTTC.

This clone was counted a single time. The genes are TRBV2 and TRBJ2-1; TRBD2 matches 11 bases. V shed 6 bases, J shed 4 bases, and the junction held 8 bases outside the gene matches. The CDR3 has 16 residues. Germline CDR1 and CDR2: SNHLY and FYNNEI. CDR3 sequence: CASRDLAGGSYNEQFF. The DNA for the CDR3 is TGTGCCAGCAGAGACCTAGCGGGAGGATCTTACAATGAGCAGTTCTTC.

V usage is TRBV28 and J usage is TRBJ2-7; D is uncertain. CDR1 and CDR2 from the germline V gene are MDHEN and SYDVKM. This CDR3 is built from 14 residues. V was pared by 2 bases and J by 1 base, with 9 bases between. CDR3 in amino acids: CASSLGGDSYEQYF. The CDR3 DNA is TGTGCCAGCAGTTTAGGCGGAGATTCCTACGAGCAGTACTTC.

Points on this clone: The sample carries other DNA sequences with the same CDR3. The chain links TRBV5-1 to TRBJ2-5; unclear D gene. The CDR3 totals 13 residues. V was pared by 2 bases and J by 5 bases, with 10 bases between. Germline lookup yields CDR1 SGHRS and CDR2 YFSETQ. In nucleotides, the CDR3 is TGCGCCAGCAGCTTAAAGCTTGGGGAGACCCAGTACTTC. Protein product: CASSLKLGETQYF.

This clone occurred once. The chain recombines TRBV7-8 with TRBJ2-5; TRBD2 is a possible D gene (5 bases). The CDR3 runs 14 residues. In germline, CDR1 is SGHVS, CDR2 FQNEAQ. The germline V and J ends were trimmed by 0 bases and 4 bases, with 9 bases remaining between them. The CDR3 DNA sequence: TGTGCCAGCAGCTTAGCCGGCGGGCCAGAGACCCAGTACTTC. Its translation: CASSLAGGPETQYF.

Concerning this clone: Additional DNA sequences in this sample encode the identical CDR3. The chain couples TRBV7-2 to TRBJ2-5, with TRBD2 as a possible D gene (6 bases). CDR1 is SGHTA, CDR2 FQGNSA, per germline. The germline V and J ends were trimmed by 0 bases and 5 bases, with 7 bases remaining between them. This CDR3 spans 13 amino acids. CDR3 DNA sequence: TGTGCCAGCAGCTTAGCAGGGACTGAGACCCAGTACTTC. As protein: CASSLAGTETQYF.

The chain carries TRBV5-5 and TRBJ2-1; 10 bases map to TRBD2. V was pared by 4 bases and J by 4 bases, with 8 bases of the junction left unmatched. Germline V gene lookup returns CDR1 SGHKS and CDR2 YYEKEE (reference sequence). The CDR3 is 16 amino acids. The CDR3 loop reads CASSPLAGGPYNEQFF. The CDR3 bases are TGTGCCAGCAGCCCATTAGCGGGAGGCCCGTACAATGAGCAGTTCTTC.

V is TRBV28 and J is TRBJ2-6, with D possibly being TRBD1 (6 bases). CDR1 and CDR2 (germline): MDHEN, SYDVKM. Trimming stripped 2 bases from V and 2 bases from J, with 10 bases between. The CDR3 contains 16 residues. The CDR3 DNA sequence: TGTGCCAGCAGTTTACTGTCAGGGGCTGGGGCCAACGTCCTGACTTTC. Translating it yields CASSLLSGAGANVLTF.

V is TRBV5-1 and J is TRBJ2-7; 7 bases are shared with TRBD2. CDR1 and CDR2 (germline): SGHRS, YFSETQ. V lost 0 bases and J lost 0; bases outside the gene matches: 6. The CDR3 covers 16 residues. The chain's CDR3 is CASSLAQAGPSYEQYF. CDR3 nucleotides: TGCGCCAGCAGCTTGGCCCAAGCGGGGCCCTCCTACGAGCAGTACTTC. The full variable domain, in which reference TRBV5-1 and TRBJ2-7 provide the parts outside the CDR3, is KAGVTQTPRYLIKTRGQQVTLSCSPISGHRSVSWYQQTPGQGLQFLFEYFSETQRNKGNFPGRFSGRQFSNSRSEMNVSTLELGDSALYLCASSLAQAGPSYEQYFGPGTRLTVT.

The chain carries TRBV10-3 and TRBJ2-1; 9 bases fit TRBD2. Germline V gene lookup returns CDR1 ENHRY and CDR2 SYGVKD. V trimming: 3 bases; J trimming: 8 bases; junction bases outside the gene matches: 8. This CDR3 spans 15 amino acids. CDR3 DNA sequence: TGTGCCATCAGTGATATGAGCGGGAGGCGTGATGAGCAGTTCTTC. This gives the protein CAISDMSGRRDEQFF.

J is TRBJ1-5 and V is TRBV7-3; the D gene is possibly TRBD1 (5 bases). The CDR3 runs 14 residues. The V end lost 5 bases, the J end lost 4 bases, and 12 bases lay between the germline ends. Germline CDR1 is SGHTA and CDR2 is FQGTGA. CDR3 sequence: CASSPSGGNQPQHF. CDR3 DNA sequence: TGTGCCAGCAGCCCCTCGGGGGGGAATCAGCCCCAGCATTTT.

This clone is a singleton in its sample. The V gene is TRBV5-1, the J gene TRBJ2-1; TRBD1 is a possible D gene (6 bases). The V end was cut by 1 base, the J end by 9 bases, with 14 bases between. CDR1 SGHRS and CDR2 YFSETQ come from the germline V gene. The CDR3 is 14 residues long. This CDR3 is CASSLQGQVGEQFF. The CDR3 DNA reads as TGCGCCAGCAGCTTGCAGGGGCAGGTAGGTGAGCAGTTCTTC.

This clone was seen only once. This chain joins TRBV19 and TRBJ2-7; the match to TRBD2 covers 11 bases. CDR1 LNHDA and CDR2 SQIVND come from the germline V gene (reference sequence). This CDR3 comprises 15 residues. V was pared by 5 bases and J by 4 bases, with 7 bases of the junction left unmatched. CDR3 sequence (DNA): TGTGCCAGTAGTGCGTCCGGGACTAGCGGTTACGAGCAGTACTTC. The encoded protein is CASSASGTSGYEQYF.

This chain links TRBV15 with TRBJ2-6; D ambiguous. There are 12 residues in the CDR3. V was cut by 7 bases and J by 2 bases, with 3 bases left in between. Germline CDR1 reads LNHNV; CDR2 reads YYDKDF (reference sequence). In DNA form, the CDR3 reads TGTGCCACCACAACTGGGGCCAACGTCCTGACTTTC. Translation gives CATTTGANVLTF.

The chain joins TRBV19 to TRBJ1-5, with D maybe TRBD1 (6 bases). Germline V CDR1 and CDR2: LNHDA, SQIVND (reference sequence). The CDR3 runs to 12 residues. Trimming stripped 9 bases from V and 6 bases from J, with 12 bases between. Here the CDR3 DNA reads TGTGCCAGGTACAGGGTTTGTCAGCCCCAGCATTTT. Amino acid sequence: CARYRVCQPQHF.

The rearrangement joins TRBV5-5 to TRBJ2-2, with TRBD2 matching over 9 bases. CDR1 and CDR2 from the germline V gene are SGHKS and YYEKEE (reference sequence). The J segment lost 4 bases and the V segment lost 2 bases, leaving 6 bases of the junction unmatched. The CDR3 spans 16 residues. CDR3 region: CASSFLAGSVTGELFF. DNA of the CDR3: TGTGCCAGCAGCTTCCTAGCGGGATCGGTCACCGGGGAGCTGTTTTTT.